This TCR beta chain was documented in a study of OX40 agonist ivuxolimab in advanced cancers. Study as a whole: Among those treated, three patients had partial responses, one with hepatocellular carcinoma and two with cutaneous melanoma.

A remark on this clone: As yet, its antigen is unknown.

The study's findings and limits: Among some nonresponders, normalized T-cell clonal expansion was also low.

This table comes from immunoSEQ multiplex PCR, and its TCRdb copy is limited to in-frame clones, with some not included. The data show some 140,000 clones, with under 95% seen just once and approximately 0.99% held by the top ten. The CDR3 length is 15 residues. The germline gives CDR1 MNHEY, CDR2 SVGAGI. With 5 bases clipped from V and 0 bases from J, the junction kept 7 bases outside the gene matches. The chain recombines TRBV6-5 with TRBJ2-7; TRBD2 agrees at 7 bases. Sequences were derived from CD4+ or CD8+ T cells sorted from blood, sampled in a trial of the OX40 agonist ivuxolimab. The clonotype originates from an adult with an advanced solid tumor such as melanoma, head and neck, liver or kidney cancer. The CDR3 bases are TGTGCCAGCAGTAACCATCGGACTAGCTCCTACGAGCAGTACTTC. It specifies CASSNHRTSSYEQYF.